The present TCR beta chain was sequenced within a study of blood T cell repertoires in COVID-19. Study overall: The analysed material was cDNA or gDNA that came from T cells, B-cell-depleted T cells, or PBMCs.

This clone was observed once. In the authors' workflow: How many nucleated cells were present was estimated from reference gene primer amplification. Repertoires were generated with immunoSEQ multiplex PCR, while TCRdb's copy carries only in-frame clones and drops some. V and J calls and clone size are as listed in that table; D and trimming were resolved from the DNA. The repertoire holds approximately 490,000 clones, with around 90% as singletons. The specimen sequenced was PBMCs or T cells enriched from blood (not recorded which). The sequence was obtained from a woman aged 18-30 years who had recovered from COVID-19.

The CDR3 nucleotides read TGCGCCAGCAGCCAAGACACCCCACAGGGGTTCTACGAGCAGTACTTC. Translated: CASSQDTPQGFYEQYF. The rearrangement links TRBV4-1 to TRBJ2-7; 7 positions match TRBD1. Germline V gene lookup returns CDR1 MGHRA and CDR2 YSYEKL. This CDR3 contains 16 residues. Unmatched junction bases numbered 8, after V lost 0 bases and J lost 3 bases.